These 19 T cell receptor beta chains were sequenced from one sample in a study of control samples from healthy donors and cancer patients. Sequencing used immunoSEQ multiplex PCR; TCRdb keeps in-frame clones, though not all of them. The table includes over 80,000 clones, 91% detected once. Input material: blood. The receptor source for this set is a man aged 25 to 45 in good health.

The rearrangement uses TRBV5-6 and TRBJ1-1; the D gene is possibly TRBD1 (5 bases). V lost 0 bases and J lost 7, with 7 bases in between. This CDR3 spans 12 amino acids. The germline V gene has CDR1 SGHDT and CDR2 YYEEEE. DNA for the CDR3: TGTGCCAGCAGCTTGGCGGGGGATGAAGCTTTCTTT. Translation gives CASSLAGDEAFF. Together with reference TRBV5-6 and TRBJ1-1, the CDR3 gives the full variable domain: DAGVTQSPTHLIKTRGQQVTLRCSPKSGHDTVSWYQQALGQGPQFIFQYYEEEERQRGNFPDRFSGHQFPNYSSELNVNALLLGDSALYLCASSLAGDEAFFGQGTRLTVV.

The table lists this clone with a count of one. The rearrangement joins TRBV6-5 to TRBJ2-1; perhaps TRBD2 as D (6 bases). The V gene lost 8 bases and the J gene lost 6 bases, with 14 bases spanning the gap. The germline V gene encodes CDR1 MNHEY and CDR2 SVGAGI. This CDR3 region has 13 residues. Here the CDR3 DNA reads TGTGCCAGCGCTGGAGGGGCGGGCAATGAGCAGTTCTTC. It yields the protein CASAGGAGNEQFF.

The chain employs TRBV28 and TRBJ2-7, with TRBD1 as a possible D gene (5 bases). Germline V gives CDR1 MDHEN, CDR2 SYDVKM. Trimming removed 6 bases at V and 1 base at J, with 16 bases between. This CDR3 contains 15 residues. CDR3: CASRLQSRGSYEQYF. The CDR3 nucleotides read TGTGCCAGCAGATTACAGTCAAGGGGTTCCTACGAGCAGTACTTC.

The V gene is TRBV28, the J gene TRBJ1-5, with D unclear. The CDR3 runs 16 residues. Trimming took 6 bases from V and 0 from J, leaving 15 bases between them. Germline-derived CDR1 and CDR2 are MDHEN and SYDVKM. For the CDR3, the DNA is TGTGCCAGCAGCCCCCGGGTCTTAGATAGCAATCAGCCCCAGCATTTT. It codes for CASSPRVLDSNQPQHF.

The chain couples TRBV5-1 to TRBJ2-7; unclear D gene. Germline CDR1 reads SGHRS; CDR2 reads YFSETQ. This CDR3 has 12 amino acids. Trimming cost V 7 bases and J 5 bases, with 13 bases left between them. This CDR3 reads CASSSRFNEQYF. DNA for the CDR3: TGCGCCAGCTCCTCGCGGTTCAACGAGCAGTACTTC.

This sequence joins TRBV5-1 and TRBJ1-1, with D possibly matching TRBD1 (5 bases). The CDR3 contains 14 residues. Germline assignment: CDR1 SGHRS and CDR2 YFSETQ. The V end was cut by 4 bases, the J end by 0 bases, with 10 bases between. CDR3 in amino acids: CASSREGVNTEAFF. CDR3 DNA sequence: TGCGCCAGCAGCCGGGAAGGGGTGAACACTGAAGCTTTCTTT.

The rearrangement links TRBV3-1 (or the pseudogene TRBV3-2) to TRBJ1-6; TRBD1 might be the D (5 bases). Germline assignment: CDR1 LGHDT and CDR2 YNNKEL (reference sequence). The CDR3 covers 14 residues. The V gene lost 4 bases and the J gene lost 7 bases, with 11 bases spanning the gap. In DNA form, the CDR3 reads TGTGCCAGCAGCCCGGGACGGGGAAATTCACCCCTCCACTTT. Its translation is CASSPGRGNSPLHF.

This chain links TRBV5-1 with TRBJ2-7; possibly TRBD2 for D (7 bases). The CDR3 contains 16 residues. V lost 4 bases, J lost 0 bases, and 17 bases lay in between. Germline-derived CDR1 and CDR2 are SGHRS and YFSETQ. This CDR3 reads CASSPKGGDVSYEQYF. CDR3 nucleotide sequence: TGCGCCAGCAGCCCTAAGGGGGGGGACGTCTCCTACGAGCAGTACTTC.

The gene calls are TRBV7-9 and TRBJ2-1; 10 nucleotides agree with TRBD1. This CDR3 is 17 amino acids long. The junction had 13 bases not matched to a gene; V was cut back by 3 bases and J by 8 bases. Germline V gene lookup returns CDR1 SEHNR and CDR2 FQNEAQ (reference sequence). The DNA of the CDR3 is TGTGCCAGCAGCTTTTCACGCTTGGGGACAGGGGTTCATGAGCAGTTCTTC. Translating gives CASSFSRLGTGVHEQFF.

This chain connects TRBV5-4 to TRBJ2-5, with 8 bases matching TRBD2. V gave up 4 bases and J gave up 4 bases; unmatched junction bases: 15. Germline-derived CDR1 and CDR2 are SGHNT and YYREEE (reference sequence). The CDR3 spans 17 residues. The CDR3 reads CASSPSTSAPRGETQYF. The CDR3 DNA is TGTGCCAGCAGCCCATCGACTAGCGCCCCCCGAGGAGAGACCCAGTACTTC.

The chain links TRBV15 to TRBJ2-1; 10 bases are a match to TRBD2. The V gene end was trimmed by 0 bases and the J gene end by 6 bases; junction bases not matched to a gene: 11. The CDR3 has 18 residues. Germline V gene lookup returns CDR1 LNHNV and CDR2 YYDKDF (reference sequence). The CDR3 is CATSRELRMLAGVNEQFF. In nucleotides, the CDR3 is TGTGCCACCAGCAGAGAGCTCCGAATGCTAGCGGGAGTCAATGAGCAGTTCTTC.

The genes are TRBV10-3 and TRBJ1-3; no clear D. The germline CDR1 and CDR2 sequences are ENHRY and SYGVKD. Trimming took off 11 bases at V and 5 bases at J, with 22 bases between the two ends. The CDR3 length is 15 residues. The chain's CDR3 is CAASQASTQRNTIYF. CDR3 nucleotides: TGTGCCGCCTCCCAAGCCAGTACCCAGAGAAACACCATATATTTT.

This chain connects TRBV7-9 to TRBJ1-2; 8 nucleotides agree with TRBD1. Germline trimming cut 7 bases from V and 6 bases from J; bases unmatched to any gene: 16. CDR3 length: 16 residues. Germline CDR1 reads SEHNR; CDR2 reads FQNEAQ (reference sequence). The CDR3 spells CASKRQTDRGGDGYTF. DNA for the CDR3: TGTGCCAGCAAACGACAGACCGACAGGGGAGGTGATGGCTACACCTTC.

The rearrangement joins TRBV6-5 to TRBJ2-1; D is possibly TRBD2 (6 bases). This CDR3 contains 15 residues. V gave up 4 bases and J gave up 4 bases, with 14 bases separating them. Germline V CDR1 and CDR2: MNHEY, SVGAGI. The CDR3 nucleotides are TGTGCCAGCAGTTGGCGCGGGGCGGATTACAATGAGCAGTTCTTC. This encodes CASSWRGADYNEQFF.

This rearrangement joins TRBV4-1 to TRBJ1-5, with TRBD1 matching over 9 bases. The germline V gene encodes CDR1 MGHRA and CDR2 YSYEKL. The CDR3 spans 16 residues. V lost 3 bases, J lost 6 bases, and 9 bases stayed unmatched. The CDR3 spells CASSHGQGSRVQPQHF. CDR3 nucleotides: TGCGCCAGCAGCCACGGACAGGGGAGCAGGGTTCAGCCCCAGCATTTT.

The chain has TRBV2 and TRBJ2-3, with 12 nucleotides matching TRBD2. J was trimmed by 4 bases and V by 4 bases; bases with no gene match: 3. CDR3 length: 15 residues. In germline, CDR1 is SNHLY, CDR2 FYNNEI. The chain's CDR3 is CASSALAGGPDTQYF. CDR3 nucleotide sequence: TGTGCCAGCAGTGCCCTAGCGGGGGGGCCAGATACGCAGTATTTT.

The chain carries TRBV4-1 and TRBJ1-2, with a possible D match to TRBD1 (5 bases). V was pared by 4 bases and J by 2 bases, with 11 bases between. Germline assignment: CDR1 MGHRA and CDR2 YSYEKL. The CDR3 extends over 14 amino acids. In DNA form, the CDR3 reads TGCGCCAGCAGCCTGGAGACAGAGAACTATGGCTACACCTTC. Its translation is CASSLETENYGYTF.

The chain is built from TRBV4-2 and TRBJ2-1, with TRBD2 matching over 11 bases. V shed 6 bases and J 3 bases; nucleotides not matched to a gene: 4. Germline assignment: CDR1 LGHNA and CDR2 YNFKEQ. The CDR3 runs to 15 residues. The CDR3 protein is CASSHSGGGYNEQFF. In nucleotides, the CDR3 is TGTGCCAGCAGTCATAGCGGGGGGGGCTACAATGAGCAGTTCTTC.

The V call is TRBV24-1, the J call TRBJ2-3; TRBD1 matches at 9 bases. Germline V gene lookup returns CDR1 KGHDR and CDR2 SFDVKD. The CDR3 consists of 17 residues. V was clipped by 3 bases and J by 7 bases; unmatched bases: 13. The CDR3 loop reads CATSDITPGQGLNTQYF. The CDR3 bases are TGTGCCACCAGTGATATTACACCGGGACAGGGTTTGAATACGCAGTATTTT.